A single sample is the source of the 5 T cell receptor beta chains below, sequenced in a study of T cells in Graves' hyperthyroidism and ophthalmopathy. Amplification targeted TCR beta CDR3 regions from RNA transcripts. A first-round RT-PCR of the TCR CDR3 used the HTBI primer set. TCRdb used MiXCR to reprocess the multiplex PCR reads, holding one entry per CDR3 protein. The table has some 600,000 distinct CDR3 sequences, about 45% seen once. Sequenced sample: peripheral blood or thyroid tissue (not recorded which). The receptors come from a woman under 30 with Graves' hyperthyroidism.

The gene calls are TRBV10-3 and TRBJ1-5; unclear D gene. V lost 2 bases, J lost 5 bases, and 13 bases lay in between. Germline V gene lookup returns CDR1 ENHRY and CDR2 SYGVKD. The CDR3 is 15 amino acids. In DNA form, the CDR3 reads TGTGCCATCAGTGAGCGGGCAACGATACATCAGCCCCAGCATTTT. It specifies CAISERATIHQPQHF.

This clonotype was detected many times. The rearrangement uses TRBV7-9 and TRBJ1-1, with TRBD1 matching 7 bases. Germline V CDR1 and CDR2: SEHNR, FQNEAQ (reference sequence). The CDR3 has 11 amino acids. V lost 5 bases, J lost 11 bases, and 5 bases stayed unmatched. The CDR3 DNA is TGTGCCAGCAGCCCGGGCAGGGGGGCTTTCTTT. It is translated as CASSPGRGAFF.

This clonotype has a handful of counts. The rearrangement joins TRBV7-9 to TRBJ2-7; TRBD2 agrees at 10 bases. The CDR3 extends over 15 amino acids. Germline loops: CDR1 SEHNR, CDR2 FQNEAQ (reference sequence). V lost 5 bases and J lost 3; bases outside the gene matches: 7. The CDR3 bases are TGTGCCAGCAGCCGGACTAGCGGAACTCGCTACGAGCAGTACTTC. Its translation: CASSRTSGTRYEQYF.

At least ten counts were recorded for this clonotype. The V gene is TRBV7-3, the J gene TRBJ2-2; D call uncertain. The V gene's germline CDR1 is SGHTA and CDR2 FQGTGA. Between the trimmed V and J ends, which lost 3 bases and 1 base, there was a span of 3 bases. The CDR3 runs 13 residues. For the CDR3, the DNA is TGTGCCAGCAGCTTCAGGAACACCGGGGAGCTGTTTTTT. It yields the protein CASSFRNTGELFF.

V is TRBV25-1 and J is TRBJ1-2; 8 bases match TRBD1. V lost 2 bases and J lost 5; bases outside the gene matches: 10. Germline V gene lookup returns CDR1 MGHDK and CDR2 SYGVNS. The CDR3 extends over 16 amino acids. CDR3 in amino acids: CASSERGQGARYGYTF. Here the CDR3 DNA reads TGTGCCAGCAGTGAACGTGGGCAGGGGGCCAGGTATGGCTACACCTTC.